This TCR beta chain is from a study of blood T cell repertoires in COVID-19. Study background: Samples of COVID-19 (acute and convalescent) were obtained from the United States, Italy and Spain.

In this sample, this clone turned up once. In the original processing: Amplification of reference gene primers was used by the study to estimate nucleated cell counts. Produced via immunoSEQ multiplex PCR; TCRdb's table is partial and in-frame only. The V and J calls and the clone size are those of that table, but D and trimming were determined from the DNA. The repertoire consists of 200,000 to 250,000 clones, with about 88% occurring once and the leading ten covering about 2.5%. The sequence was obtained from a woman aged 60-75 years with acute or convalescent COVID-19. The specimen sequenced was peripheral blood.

The CDR3 here is CASTPDQGGYNEQFF. In DNA form, the CDR3 reads TGTGCCAGTACCCCGGATCAGGGTGGTTACAATGAGCAGTTCTTC. The rearrangement joins TRBV19 to TRBJ2-1, with D maybe TRBD1 (5 bases). This CDR3 has 15 amino acids. V dropped 7 bases and J dropped 4 bases, with 17 bases sitting between them. Germline lookup yields CDR1 LNHDA and CDR2 SQIVND (reference sequence).